The sequence of this TCR beta chain was determined in a study of vaccination and CD4 T cells after COVID-19. Overall study context: Each enrolled participant received a two-dose regimen of either BNT162b2 or mRNA-1273 vaccine.

The CDR3 spans 15 residues. V gave up 5 bases and J gave up 3 bases; unmatched junction bases: 9. Germline V gene lookup returns CDR1 SGHTA and CDR2 FQGNSA. Notes on the study in general: Only after vaccination were a median approximately 85% of convalescents' reactive clones seen. In convalescent patients, 304 of 307 vaccine-specific clones were mono-reactive for SARS-CoV-2 spike. The median number of SARS-CoV-2-reactive clonotypes increased from approximately 23 to 38, a change that did not reach significance.

Treatment here: approximately nine-day PBMC culture with coronavirus spike peptide pools or control peptides (ViraFEST assay). The Oncomine TCR Beta short-read assay sequenced DNA from cultured CD4+ T cells. TCRdb itself ran the PCR reads through MiXCR, one entry per CDR3 protein. Seen here are some 5,300 distinct CDR3 sequences, around 30% observed once, and the top ten hold approximately 21%. In the case of this clonotype: The antigen is undetermined.

This TCR was sampled from a human donor who had recovered from COVID-19. This rearrangement joins TRBV7-2 to TRBJ2-7, with 8 bases fitting TRBD2. Sample: CD4+ T cells from blood, cultured in vitro, taken after SARS-CoV-2 vaccination. The CDR3 loop is CASSRAGGVIYEQYF. CDR3 nucleotides: TGTGCCAGCAGCCGGGCGGGGGGCGTAATCTACGAGCAGTACTTC.